This T cell receptor (beta chain) appears in the sequencing data of a study of vaccination effects on CD4 cells after COVID-19. General study results and limits: A shortage of convalescent patients and an absence of early post-infection timepoints characterized the study.

CDR1 is MDHEN, CDR2 SYDVKM, per germline. The CDR3 is made up of 15 amino acids. The V and J ends lost 5 bases and 3 bases respectively, with 14 bases between them. About this clone itself: Its cognate antigen is unknown.

Using viral peptide pools, the ViraFEST assay grew out antigen-specific CD4+ T cells prior to sequencing. Scientists isolated CD4+ T cells after an approximately ten-day culture period ended. Every well got a few million PBMC, which were grown with about 10 IU/ml IL-2 and roughly 10 ug/ml peptides. Half-medium changes using IL-2 medium occurred on days 3 and 7. The data were produced by immunoSEQ multiplex PCR, yet TCRdb's version contains in-frame clones alone and is incomplete. The sample records about 79,000 clones, approximately 81% being singletons. The specimen was CD4+ T cells from PBMCs cultured with HCoV-229E spike peptides, collected before COVID-19 vaccination. V is TRBV28 and J is TRBJ1-5, with D unresolved. The TCR originated in a human donor who received a COVID-19 vaccine. CDR3 nucleotide sequence: TGTGCCAGCAGTCTGCCGTTTGGTTCCAATCAGCCCCAGCATTTT. This sequence encodes CASSLPFGSNQPQHF.